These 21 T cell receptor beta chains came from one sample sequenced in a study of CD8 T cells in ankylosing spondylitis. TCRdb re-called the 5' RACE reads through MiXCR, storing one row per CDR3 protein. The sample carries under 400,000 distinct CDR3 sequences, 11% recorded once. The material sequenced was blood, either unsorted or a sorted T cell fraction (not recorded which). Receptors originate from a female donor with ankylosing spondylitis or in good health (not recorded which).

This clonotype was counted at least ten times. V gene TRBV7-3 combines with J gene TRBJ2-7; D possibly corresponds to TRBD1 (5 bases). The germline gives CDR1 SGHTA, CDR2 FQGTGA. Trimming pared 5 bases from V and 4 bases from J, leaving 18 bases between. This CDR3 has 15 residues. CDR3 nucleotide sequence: TGTGCCAGCAGCCAGTACAGGAAGGCACCTTACGAGCAGTACTTC. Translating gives CASSQYRKAPYEQYF. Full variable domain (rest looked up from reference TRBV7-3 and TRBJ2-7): GAGVSQTPSNKVTEKGKYVELRCDPISGHTALYWYRQSLGQGPEFLIYFQGTGAADDSGLPNDRFFAVRPEGSVSTLKIQRTERGDSAVYLCASSQYRKAPYEQYFGPGTRLTVT.

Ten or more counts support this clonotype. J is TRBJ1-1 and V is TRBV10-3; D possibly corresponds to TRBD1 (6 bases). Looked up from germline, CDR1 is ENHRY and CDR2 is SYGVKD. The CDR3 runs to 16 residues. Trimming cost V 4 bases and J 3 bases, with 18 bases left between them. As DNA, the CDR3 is TGTGCCATCAGTGCAGGAAGGGCCAGGGGTGACACTGAAGCTTTCTTT. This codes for CAISAGRARGDTEAFF.

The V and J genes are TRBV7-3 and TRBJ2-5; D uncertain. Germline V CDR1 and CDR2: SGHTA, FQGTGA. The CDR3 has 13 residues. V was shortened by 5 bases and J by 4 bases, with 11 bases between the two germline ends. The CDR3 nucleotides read TGTGCCAGCAGCCCTTCGGGTGGAGAGACCCAGTACTTC. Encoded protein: CASSPSGGETQYF.

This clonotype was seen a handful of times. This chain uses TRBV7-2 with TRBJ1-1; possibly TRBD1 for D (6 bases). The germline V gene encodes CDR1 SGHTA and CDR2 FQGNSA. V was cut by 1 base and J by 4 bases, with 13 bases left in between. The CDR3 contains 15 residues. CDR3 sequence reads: CASSLGNRVGTEAFF. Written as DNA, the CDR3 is TGTGCCAGCAGCTTAGGTAACAGGGTAGGCACTGAAGCTTTCTTT.

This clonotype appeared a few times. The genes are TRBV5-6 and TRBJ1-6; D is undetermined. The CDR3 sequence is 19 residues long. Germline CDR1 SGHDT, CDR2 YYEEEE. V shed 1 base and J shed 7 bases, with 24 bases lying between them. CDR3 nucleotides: TGTGCCAGCAGCTTGTCGGCCGACTCAGCGGATAGTCGAAATTCACCCCTCCACTTT. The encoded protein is CASSLSADSADSRNSPLHF. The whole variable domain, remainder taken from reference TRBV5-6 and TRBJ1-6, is DAGVTQSPTHLIKTRGQQVTLRCSPKSGHDTVSWYQQALGQGPQFIFQYYEEEERQRGNFPDRFSGHQFPNYSSELNVNALLLGDSALYLCASSLSADSADSRNSPLHFGNGTRLTVT.

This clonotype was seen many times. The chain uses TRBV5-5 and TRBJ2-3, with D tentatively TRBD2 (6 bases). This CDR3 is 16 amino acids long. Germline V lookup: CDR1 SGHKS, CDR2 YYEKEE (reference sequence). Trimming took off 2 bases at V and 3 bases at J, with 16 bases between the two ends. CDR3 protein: CASSLGGRAGTDTQYF. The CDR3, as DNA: TGTGCCAGCAGCTTAGGCGGAAGAGCGGGTACAGATACGCAGTATTTT.

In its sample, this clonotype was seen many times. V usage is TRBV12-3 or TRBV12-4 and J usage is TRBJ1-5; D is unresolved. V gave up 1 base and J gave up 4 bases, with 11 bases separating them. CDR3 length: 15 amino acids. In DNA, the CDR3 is TGTGCCAGCAGTTTAGGTATCGGGCCAAATCAGCCCCAGCATTTT. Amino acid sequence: CASSLGIGPNQPQHF.

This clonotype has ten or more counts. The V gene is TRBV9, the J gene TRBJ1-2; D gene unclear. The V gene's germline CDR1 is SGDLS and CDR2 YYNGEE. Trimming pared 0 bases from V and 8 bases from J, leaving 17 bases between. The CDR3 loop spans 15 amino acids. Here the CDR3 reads CASSVGRRHRSGYTF. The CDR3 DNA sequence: TGTGCCAGCAGCGTAGGTCGACGACACCGGAGCGGCTACACCTTC.

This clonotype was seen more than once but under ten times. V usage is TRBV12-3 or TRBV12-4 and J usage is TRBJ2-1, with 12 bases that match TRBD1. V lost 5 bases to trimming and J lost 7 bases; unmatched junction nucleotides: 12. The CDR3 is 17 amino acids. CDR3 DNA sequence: TGTGCCAGCAGTACCCAACCGGGACAGGGGGCTGGGAATGAGCAGTTCTTC. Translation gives CASSTQPGQGAGNEQFF.

The CDR3 DNA follows: TGTGCCAGCAGTCCTACAGGACTAGCGGGAGCCACCGGGGAGCTGTTTTTT. Its protein product is CASSPTGLAGATGELFF. The chain combines TRBV28 with TRBJ2-2; 13 bases match TRBD2. V was pared by 5 bases and J by 4 bases, with 7 bases of the junction left unmatched. Germline V lookup: CDR1 MDHEN, CDR2 SYDVKM. CDR3 size: 17 residues.

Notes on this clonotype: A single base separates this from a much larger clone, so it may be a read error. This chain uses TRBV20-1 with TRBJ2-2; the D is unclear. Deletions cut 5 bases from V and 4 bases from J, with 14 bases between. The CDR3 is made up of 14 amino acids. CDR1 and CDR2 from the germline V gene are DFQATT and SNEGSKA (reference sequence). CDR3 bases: TGCAGTGCTGTCGACTTGCAGTTCACCGGGGAGCTGTTTTTT. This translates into CSAVDLQFTGELFF.

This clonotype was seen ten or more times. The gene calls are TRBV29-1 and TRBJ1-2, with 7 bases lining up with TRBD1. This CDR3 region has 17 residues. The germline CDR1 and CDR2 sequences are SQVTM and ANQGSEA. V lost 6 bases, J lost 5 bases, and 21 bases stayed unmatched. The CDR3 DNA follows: TGCAGCGTCCTGCTATTACCTACCGGGACAGCGCTATATGGCTACACCTTC. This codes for CSVLLLPTGTALYGYTF.

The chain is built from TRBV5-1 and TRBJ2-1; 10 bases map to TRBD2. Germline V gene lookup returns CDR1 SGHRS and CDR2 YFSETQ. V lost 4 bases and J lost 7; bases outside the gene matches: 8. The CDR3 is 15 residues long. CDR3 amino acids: CASSPSGRGLNEQFF. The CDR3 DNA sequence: TGCGCCAGCAGCCCCAGCGGGAGGGGGCTGAATGAGCAGTTCTTC. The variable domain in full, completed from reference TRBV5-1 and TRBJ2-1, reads KAGVTQTPRYLIKTRGQQVTLSCSPISGHRSVSWYQQTPGQGLQFLFEYFSETQRNKGNFPGRFSGRQFSNSRSEMNVSTLELGDSALYLCASSPSGRGLNEQFFGPGTRLTVL.

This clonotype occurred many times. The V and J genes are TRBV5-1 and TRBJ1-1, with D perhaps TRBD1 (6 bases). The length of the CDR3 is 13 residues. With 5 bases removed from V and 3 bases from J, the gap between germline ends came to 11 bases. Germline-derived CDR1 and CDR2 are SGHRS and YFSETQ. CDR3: CASRSGVDTEAFF. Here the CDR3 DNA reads TGCGCCAGCAGGTCAGGGGTGGACACTGAAGCTTTCTTT.

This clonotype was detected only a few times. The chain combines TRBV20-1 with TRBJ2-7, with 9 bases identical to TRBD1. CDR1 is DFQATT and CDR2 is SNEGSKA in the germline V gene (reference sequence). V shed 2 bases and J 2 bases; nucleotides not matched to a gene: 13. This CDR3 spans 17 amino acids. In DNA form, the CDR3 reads TGCAGTGCTAGATCCGGGACAGGGCCTCTTTCGGCCTACGAGCAGTACTTC. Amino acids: CSARSGTGPLSAYEQYF.

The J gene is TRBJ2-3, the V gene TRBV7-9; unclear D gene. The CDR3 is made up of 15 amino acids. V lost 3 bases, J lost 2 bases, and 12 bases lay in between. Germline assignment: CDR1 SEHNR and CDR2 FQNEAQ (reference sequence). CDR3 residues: CASSFRVAITDTQYF. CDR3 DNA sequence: TGTGCCAGCAGCTTTCGAGTGGCCATCACAGATACGCAGTATTTT.

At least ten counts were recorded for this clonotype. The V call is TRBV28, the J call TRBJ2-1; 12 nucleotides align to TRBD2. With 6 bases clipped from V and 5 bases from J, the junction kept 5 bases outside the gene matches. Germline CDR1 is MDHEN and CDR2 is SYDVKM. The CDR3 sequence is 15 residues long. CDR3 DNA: TGTGCCAGCAGCCAAACTAGCGGGAGGAACAATGAGCAGTTCTTC. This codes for CASSQTSGRNNEQFF.

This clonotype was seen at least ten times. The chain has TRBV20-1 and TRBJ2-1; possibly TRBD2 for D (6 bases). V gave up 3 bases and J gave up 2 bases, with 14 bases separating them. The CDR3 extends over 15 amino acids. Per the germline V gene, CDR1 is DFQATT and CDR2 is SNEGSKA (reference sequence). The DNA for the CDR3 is TGCAGTGCTAGGGATCTAGCGTCCGCCTACAATGAGCAGTTCTTC. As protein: CSARDLASAYNEQFF.

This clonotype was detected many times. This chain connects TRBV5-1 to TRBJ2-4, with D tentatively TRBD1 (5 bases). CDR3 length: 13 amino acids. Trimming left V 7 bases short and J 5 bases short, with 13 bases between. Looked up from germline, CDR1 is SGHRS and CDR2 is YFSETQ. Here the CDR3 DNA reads TGCGCCAGCGCCGGACAAAACCAAAACATTCAGTACTTC. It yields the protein CASAGQNQNIQYF.

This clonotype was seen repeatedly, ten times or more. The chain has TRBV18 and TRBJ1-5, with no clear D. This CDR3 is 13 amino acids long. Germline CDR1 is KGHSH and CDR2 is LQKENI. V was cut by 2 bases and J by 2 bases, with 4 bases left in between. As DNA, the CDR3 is TGTGCCAGCTCACCATCTGGCAATCAGCCCCAGCATTTT. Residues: CASSPSGNQPQHF.

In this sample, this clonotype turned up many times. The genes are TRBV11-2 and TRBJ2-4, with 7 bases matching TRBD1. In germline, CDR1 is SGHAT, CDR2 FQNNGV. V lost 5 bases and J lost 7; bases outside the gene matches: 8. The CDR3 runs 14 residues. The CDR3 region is CASSSRTGLNIQYF. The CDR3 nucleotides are TGTGCCAGCAGCAGCAGGACAGGATTGAACATTCAGTACTTC.